This TCR beta chain was profiled in a study of beta chain features in type 1 diabetes. Germline CDR1 and CDR2: SNHLY and FYNNEI. The CDR3 extends over 14 amino acids. Whole-study findings and limits: TCRB CDR3 length was moderately but significantly reduced in all four CD4+ subsets of Type 1 diabetes patients.

Of the isolated RNA, all was reverse transcribed, and so the sequenced material was expressed TCRB transcripts. Assay used: immunoSEQ multiplex PCR; TCRdb lists only in-frame clones, some missing. The top ten clones hold around 0.017% of a sample with over 200,000 clones, approximately 11% of them seen once. This clone has more than one count but fewer than ten. Antigen: not known. Sample: naive CD4+ T cells from blood. The chain recombines TRBV2 with TRBJ2-6; D gene ambiguous. This clonotype was obtained from a man aged 25-45 years with type 1 diabetes. CDR3 nucleotide sequence: TGTGCTGTTAGGTCGGGCTCTGGGGCCAACGTCCTGACTTTC. It codes for CAVRSGSGANVLTF. Combining the CDR3 with reference TRBV2 and TRBJ2-6 gives the whole variable domain EPEVTQTPSHQVTQMGQEVILRCVPISNHLYFYWYRQILGQKVEFLVSFYNNEISEKSEIFDDQFSVERPDGSNFTLKIRSTKLEDSAMYFCAVRSGSGANVLTFGAGSRLTVL.